Following are 27 T cell receptor beta chains from one sample sequenced in a study of CD8+ T cells in alopecia areata. Sample treatment: oral pan-JAK inhibitor, 5-10 mg twice daily. Extraction of RNA preceded its reverse transcription into cDNA, which served as the sequencing template. TCRdb's table, derived via immunoSEQ multiplex PCR, lists solely in-frame clones and lacks some. The sample lists fewer than 250,000 clones; less than 45% were seen once. The source was CD4+ T cells sorted from blood, collected between weeks 36 and 40, from a patient treated with tofacitinib. Receptors originate from a human donor with alopecia areata.

This clone was observed a handful of times. The V and J genes are TRBV7-3 and TRBJ2-1; TRBD2 aligns across 8 bases. There are 15 residues in the CDR3. The trim removed 6 bases at V and 1 base at J, leaving 5 bases unmatched. CDR1 is SGHTA, CDR2 FQGTGA, per germline. CDR3 DNA: TGTGCCAGCAGTCCGGGACTAGGTTCCTACAATGAGCAGTTCTTC. Translating it yields CASSPGLGSYNEQFF.

There are a few counts of this clone. The chain is built from TRBV6-6 and TRBJ2-7; 7 positions agree with TRBD2. Germline trimming cut 5 bases from V and 8 bases from J; bases unmatched to any gene: 15. Germline values: CDR1 MNHNY, CDR2 SVGAGI (reference sequence). This CDR3 is built from 15 residues. The CDR3 protein is CASSPELASDVKQYF. The CDR3 DNA sequence: TGTGCCAGCAGTCCCGAACTAGCGAGCGACGTGAAGCAGTACTTC.

This chain links TRBV10-3 with TRBJ1-1; D is unclear. Per germline, CDR1 ENHRY and CDR2 SYGVKD. The CDR3 sequence is 15 residues long. The germline V and J ends were trimmed by 1 base and 1 base, with 10 bases remaining between them. CDR3 amino acids: CAISEYRKQNTEAFF. The CDR3 nucleotides read TGTGCCATCAGTGAGTACCGAAAGCAGAACACTGAAGCTTTCTTT.

This clone was seen more than once but under ten times. The genes are TRBV7-2 and TRBJ2-7; 11 positions agree with TRBD2. Trimming cost V 5 bases and J 5 bases; bases outside gene matches: 2. Per the germline V gene, CDR1 is SGHTA and CDR2 is FQGNSA. CDR3 size: 13 residues. This chain's CDR3 is CASSGTSGDEQYF. The CDR3 coding sequence is TGTGCCAGCAGCGGGACTAGCGGCGACGAGCAGTACTTC.

V gene TRBV7-9 combines with J gene TRBJ2-7; D is undetermined. CDR1 SEHNR and CDR2 FQNEAQ come from the germline V gene (reference sequence). The CDR3 is 15 amino acids. Trimming took 4 bases from V and 0 from J, leaving 13 bases between them. This chain's CDR3 is CASSSDRAYSYEQYF. CDR3 in DNA: TGTGCCAGCAGCTCGGACCGAGCCTACTCCTACGAGCAGTACTTC.

The sample holds a few counts of this clone. The rearrangement uses TRBV15 and TRBJ2-3; 11 bases line up with TRBD2. CDR3 size: 16 residues. CDR1 and CDR2 from the germline V gene are LNHNV and YYDKDF (reference sequence). J lost 5 bases, V lost 5 bases, and 9 bases had no gene match. The CDR3 region is CATSSPLAGGVDTQYF. The CDR3 DNA is TGTGCCACCAGCTCACCTCTAGCGGGAGGTGTAGATACGCAGTATTTT.

The chain employs TRBV10-3 and TRBJ1-5, with D maybe TRBD1 (5 bases). CDR1 is ENHRY and CDR2 is SYGVKD in the germline V gene. This CDR3 is 14 amino acids long. Trimming stripped 11 bases from V and 1 base from J, with 15 bases between. The CDR3 coding sequence is TGTGCCTCTCGGGGGTGGGACAGCAATCAGCCCCAGCATTTT. Encoded protein: CASRGWDSNQPQHF.

The DNA of the CDR3 is TGTGCCAGTGGGGTCGGCGAAAAACTGTTTTTT. Translating it yields CASGVGEKLFF. This chain joins TRBV6-6 and TRBJ1-4; D not resolved. Germline CDR1 reads MNHNY; CDR2 reads SVGAGI (reference sequence). This CDR3 region has 11 residues. V lost 9 bases to trimming and J lost 8 bases, with 10 bases between them.

The chain employs TRBV9 and TRBJ1-2; D is uncertain. Germline CDR1 and CDR2: SGDLS and YYNGEE. The CDR3 is made up of 16 amino acids. The V and J ends lost 0 bases and 8 bases respectively, with 20 bases between them. The DNA for the CDR3 is TGTGCCAGCAGCGTAGGATATGGGCAGCCCAGTGGCGGCTACACCTTC. Translated: CASSVGYGQPSGGYTF.

This chain connects TRBV7-2 to TRBJ2-5, with TRBD2 identical over 10 bases. Germline assignment: CDR1 SGHTA and CDR2 FQGNSA. V was clipped by 5 bases and J by 4 bases; unmatched bases: 1. The CDR3 has 13 residues. The CDR3 protein is CASSRTSGETQYF. The CDR3 DNA follows: TGTGCCAGCAGCCGGACTAGCGGAGAGACCCAGTACTTC.

The rearrangement joins TRBV25-1 to TRBJ2-3; 9 bases fit TRBD2. V was pared by 6 bases and J by 6 bases, with 7 bases of the junction left unmatched. Germline V CDR1 and CDR2: MGHDK, SYGVNS. The CDR3 sequence is 14 residues long. The CDR3 region has the DNA TGTGCCAGCAGCGAGAGCGGGAGGAGGGATACGCAGTATTTT. This translates into CASSESGRRDTQYF.

This clone was seen more than once but under ten times. The J gene is TRBJ2-1, the V gene TRBV18; D not resolved. CDR3 length equals 12 residues. The ends were cut back, 2 bases at V and 9 bases at J, with 8 bases in the middle. Per the germline V gene, CDR1 is KGHSH and CDR2 is LQKENI. The CDR3 DNA reads as TGTGCCAGCTCACCAGGTTGGGGTGAGCAGTTCTTC. It codes for CASSPGWGEQFF.

This chain joins TRBV30 and TRBJ1-5; D ambiguous. CDR1 and CDR2 (germline): GTSNPN, SVGIG (reference sequence). Trimming removed 0 bases from V and 5 bases from J, with 8 bases in between. This CDR3 has 13 residues. CDR3 bases: TGTGCCTGGAGTGTAGGCAGGTATCAGCCCCAGCATTTT. Protein sequence: CAWSVGRYQPQHF.

The CDR3 protein is CASSIQGARNIQYF. The CDR3 DNA sequence: TGTGCCAGCAGCATACAGGGGGCGAGAAACATTCAGTACTTC. V and J are TRBV7-9 and TRBJ2-4; 9 bases align to TRBD1. The CDR3 consists of 14 residues. Germline V gene data show CDR1 as SEHNR and CDR2 as FQNEAQ (reference sequence). The ends lost 5 bases at V and 6 bases at J; junction bases unmatched: 5.

This chain joins TRBV30 and TRBJ2-2; D not resolved. Deletions cut 6 bases from V and 2 bases from J, with 16 bases between. The CDR3 consists of 15 residues. Germline V gene lookup returns CDR1 GTSNPN and CDR2 SVGIG (reference sequence). CDR3 in amino acids: CACQGLATNTGELFF. CDR3 DNA sequence: TGTGCCTGTCAAGGGCTGGCGACAAACACCGGGGAGCTGTTTTTT.

V and J are TRBV21-1 and TRBJ2-2; the D call of TRBD2 is as the table states it, not checked on the DNA. TRBV21-1 is annotated as a pseudogene. The CDR3 sequence is 18 residues long. The CDR3 nucleotides are TGTGCCAGCAGCAAAGGTCCTGGCGGGAGACCGAACACCGGGGAGCTGTTTTTT. Translation gives CASSKGPGGRPNTGELFF.

Written as DNA, the CDR3 is TGTGCCAGCGCGAAGGCGGAGGCCTACAATCAGCCCCAGCATTTT. Translation gives CASAKAEAYNQPQHF. The V call is TRBV27, the J call TRBJ1-5; D ambiguous. Trimming pared 8 bases from V and 3 bases from J, leaving 17 bases between. This CDR3 is built from 15 residues. The germline gives CDR1 MNHEY, CDR2 SMNVEV (reference sequence).

V is TRBV7-9 and J is TRBJ2-7; 8 bases map to TRBD2. J gave up 2 bases and V 4 bases, and 13 bases lay outside the gene matches. The CDR3 is 17 amino acids. Germline CDR1 is SEHNR and CDR2 is FQNEAQ (reference sequence). Written as DNA, the CDR3 is TGTGCCAGCAGCTCTAACCCAGCCGGGACTAGAACCTACGAGCAGTACTTC. Residues: CASSSNPAGTRTYEQYF.

This clone was found once. The chain employs TRBV7-9 and TRBJ2-2; D is perhaps TRBD1 (5 bases). Deletions cut 5 bases from V and 4 bases from J, with 17 bases between. The CDR3 runs to 16 residues. Germline values: CDR1 SEHNR, CDR2 FQNEAQ (reference sequence). The CDR3 reads CASSPLYRPSTGELFF. CDR3 coding DNA: TGTGCCAGCAGCCCCTTGTACAGGCCCAGCACCGGGGAGCTGTTTTTT.

The chain joins TRBV30 to TRBJ2-3; TRBD2 matches at 12 bases. The J segment lost 2 bases and the V segment lost 2 bases, leaving 8 bases of the junction unmatched. CDR1 is GTSNPN, CDR2 SVGIG, per germline (reference sequence). This CDR3 contains 17 residues. CDR3 in amino acids: CAWSRTRTSGITDTQYF. The DNA of the CDR3 is TGTGCCTGGAGTCGAACCCGGACTAGCGGGATCACAGATACGCAGTATTTT.

The CDR3 coding sequence is TGTGCCAGCTCACCACGAAGTCTTCCCGGTGAGCAGTTCTTC. This codes for CASSPRSLPGEQFF. The rearrangement links TRBV18 to TRBJ2-1; D is unclear. The germline V gene has CDR1 KGHSH and CDR2 LQKENI. CDR3 length equals 14 residues. Deletions cut 1 base from V and 9 bases from J, with 13 bases between.

This rearrangement joins TRBV6-5 to TRBJ2-7, with D hard to call. The CDR3 is 14 residues long. Germline values: CDR1 MNHEY, CDR2 SVGAGI. V was clipped by 6 bases and J by 0 bases, with 12 bases between them. The CDR3 nucleotides read TGTGCCAGCAGGCTTGGAACGGGCTCCTACGAGCAGTACTTC. As protein: CASRLGTGSYEQYF.

This clone was counted only a few times. The rearrangement links TRBV29-1 to TRBJ2-1, with unresolved D. CDR1 and CDR2 from the germline V gene are SQVTM and ANQGSEA. Trimming removed 0 bases from V and 8 bases from J, with 8 bases in between. The CDR3 totals 12 residues. CDR3 DNA sequence: TGCAGCGTTGAAGATCTACAGTATGAGCAGTTCTTC. Translated, it gives CSVEDLQYEQFF.

V and J are TRBV5-1 and TRBJ2-7; D gene unclear. This CDR3 spans 15 amino acids. Trimming took 5 bases from V and 2 from J, leaving 17 bases between them. Germline assignment: CDR1 SGHRS and CDR2 YFSETQ. This CDR3 is CASSQHSGNPYEQYF. The CDR3 DNA reads TGCGCCAGCAGTCAACACAGTGGGAACCCCTACGAGCAGTACTTC.

The V call is TRBV29-1, the J call TRBJ2-5, with TRBD2 as a possible D gene (7 bases). The germline V gene has CDR1 SQVTM and CDR2 ANQGSEA. V lost 7 bases and J lost 4, with 16 bases in between. The CDR3 covers 13 residues. The CDR3 DNA reads TGCAGCGCCGAGGGGGGGGTCGCAGAGACCCAGTACTTC. Protein: CSAEGGVAETQYF.

The chain is built from TRBV19 and TRBJ2-1, with no clear D. The CDR3 runs to 15 residues. In germline, CDR1 is LNHDA, CDR2 SQIVND (reference sequence). The V gene lost 4 bases and the J gene lost 0 bases, with 10 bases spanning the gap. The CDR3 spells CASSNGLSSYNEQFF. The CDR3 DNA follows: TGTGCCAGTAGTAACGGCTTGAGCTCCTACAATGAGCAGTTCTTC.

The CDR3 DNA reads TGTGCCAGCAGCTTTTACAGGGGGTCTAACTATGGCTACACCTTC. Amino acid sequence: CASSFYRGSNYGYTF. The J gene is TRBJ1-2, the V gene TRBV6-5; 8 bases are a match to TRBD1. V lost 6 bases to trimming and J lost 0 bases; unmatched junction nucleotides: 6. Germline CDR1 reads MNHEY; CDR2 reads SVGAGI. The CDR3 is 15 amino acids.